The next 22 T cell receptor beta chains were all read from a single sample in a study of T cells in Graves' hyperthyroidism and ophthalmopathy. TCR beta CDR3 regions were amplified from RNA. HTBI primers drove first-round RT-PCR of the TCR CDR3. MiXCR, applied by TCRdb to the multiplex PCR reads, yields one record per CDR3 protein. The data contain under 300,000 distinct CDR3 sequences, roughly 13% of them singletons. Sequences were obtained from blood. These receptor sequences come from a woman aged 40-49 years with Graves' hyperthyroidism.

This clonotype was counted many times. The chain uses TRBV28 and TRBJ2-1, with 7 positions matching TRBD2. The CDR3 runs to 14 residues. Trimming at V came to 5 bases and at J to 3 bases, leaving 4 bases not matched to a gene. The germline V gene encodes CDR1 MDHEN and CDR2 SYDVKM. In nucleotides, the CDR3 is TGTGCCAGCAGTCCCGGACTAGTCTACAATGAGCAGTTCTTC. Residues: CASSPGLVYNEQFF.

In this sample, this clonotype turned up many times. J is TRBJ2-7 and V is TRBV28; 8 bases fit TRBD1. The CDR3 runs 16 residues. The trim removed 6 bases at V and 4 bases at J, leaving 14 bases unmatched. Looked up from germline, CDR1 is MDHEN and CDR2 is SYDVKM. Written as DNA, the CDR3 is TGTGCCAGCAGCTTCACAAACTGGGACAGGATTTACGAGCAGTACTTC. Its translation: CASSFTNWDRIYEQYF.

In its sample, this clonotype was seen many times. The rearrangement uses TRBV27 and TRBJ2-1, with D unclear. The CDR3 is 14 amino acids. Trimming removed 5 bases at V and 5 bases at J, with 13 bases between. CDR1 and CDR2 from the germline V gene are MNHEY and SMNVEV (reference sequence). The CDR3 nucleotides read TGTGCCAGCAGTAAGTGGGCTCGAGACAATGAGCAGTTCTTC. This encodes CASSKWARDNEQFF.

This clonotype appeared many times. The chain combines TRBV10-3 with TRBJ1-1; D may be TRBD1 (6 bases). This CDR3 has 11 residues. Trimming cost V 6 bases and J 8 bases, with 10 bases left between them. Germline values: CDR1 ENHRY, CDR2 SYGVKD. CDR3: CAISGGQEAFF. DNA for the CDR3: TGTGCCATCAGCGGAGGACAGGAAGCTTTCTTT.

The CDR3 protein is CASSLGGPGSYQETQYF. The CDR3 DNA sequence: TGTGCCAGCAGTTTAGGAGGCCCGGGATCGTACCAAGAGACCCAGTACTTC. This chain links TRBV12-3 or TRBV12-4 with TRBJ2-5; D might be TRBD2 (5 bases). The V gene lost 1 base and the J gene lost 0 bases, with 15 bases spanning the gap. The CDR3 extends over 17 amino acids.

This clonotype showed up many times. This chain uses TRBV7-9 with TRBJ1-4; no definite D call. This CDR3 region has 15 residues. Trimming cost V 3 bases and J 1 base, with 9 bases left between them. Per the germline V gene, CDR1 is SEHNR and CDR2 is FQNEAQ (reference sequence). CDR3 nucleotide sequence: TGTGCCAGCAGCTTTGGCGGGAGAACTAATGAAAAACTGTTTTTT. Translation: CASSFGGRTNEKLFF.

This clonotype showed up many times. The chain recombines TRBV2 with TRBJ1-1; the D is unclear. The germline gives CDR1 SNHLY, CDR2 FYNNEI. CDR3 length: 13 residues. Trimming shortened V by 5 bases and J by 0 bases, and 7 bases separated the two germline ends. The CDR3 coding sequence is TGTGCCAGCAGTAGAAGCATGAACACTGAAGCTTTCTTT. As protein: CASSRSMNTEAFF.

The genes are TRBV5-4 and TRBJ1-4; D remains unclear. This CDR3 has 16 residues. Germline-derived CDR1 and CDR2 are SGHNT and YYREEE (reference sequence). Deletions cut 2 bases from V and 0 bases from J, with 11 bases between. The CDR3 spells CASSLAGTTTNEKLFF. The CDR3 bases are TGTGCCAGCAGCTTAGCAGGAACCACAACTAATGAAAAACTGTTTTTT.

This clonotype was counted between two and nine times. The chain couples TRBV15 to TRBJ2-5; tentative D call: TRBD1 (5 bases). Trimming shortened V by 4 bases and J by 5 bases, and 20 bases separated the two germline ends. The CDR3 loop spans 16 amino acids. Germline V gene data show CDR1 as LNHNV and CDR2 as YYDKDF (reference sequence). CDR3 nucleotides: TGTGCCACCAGCAAAAATAAACAGGTTAGAAGTGAGACCCAGTACTTC. Residues: CATSKNKQVRSETQYF.

This clonotype has ten or more counts. One end of the junction does not line up with germline, which may come from a read error. The chain couples TRBV2 to TRBJ1-4; D not certain. Per germline, CDR1 SNHLY and CDR2 FYNNEI. The CDR3 spans 14 residues. The CDR3: CASKSDPNNEKLFF. The CDR3 DNA sequence: TGTGCCAGCAAGTCGGACCCTAATAATGAGAAACTGTTTTTT.

The J gene is TRBJ2-2, the V gene TRBV2; 9 bases line up with TRBD1. Germline trimming cut 8 bases from V and 6 bases from J; bases unmatched to any gene: 4. Per the germline V gene, CDR1 is SNHLY and CDR2 is FYNNEI. This CDR3 spans 13 amino acids. The DNA of the CDR3 is TGTGCCAGCGGAGGACAGGGGTCCGGGGAGCTGTTTTTT. Its protein is CASGGQGSGELFF.

The rearrangement links TRBV7-9 to TRBJ2-1; a weak D match, TRBD2 (7 bases). Germline CDR1 is SEHNR and CDR2 is FQNEAQ (reference sequence). The CDR3 is made up of 15 amino acids. V lost 2 bases and J lost 5, with 13 bases in between. Here the CDR3 DNA reads TGTGCCAGCAGCTTAAAGGGGGGGAGAGACAATGAGCAGTTCTTC. This sequence encodes CASSLKGGRDNEQFF.

In the case of this clonotype: A much larger clone is a single base away; this may be a read error. The V and J genes are TRBV20-1 and TRBJ2-7; 8 nucleotides match TRBD2. The CDR3 covers 13 residues. V shed 6 bases and J 7 bases; nucleotides not matched to a gene: 11. Germline V gene lookup returns CDR1 DFQATT and CDR2 SNEGSKA (reference sequence). The CDR3 spells CSAQTSVRGEQYF. CDR3 DNA sequence: TGCAGTGCACAGACTAGCGTCCGGGGTGAGCAGTACTTC.

The table lists this clonotype with a few counts. The V and J genes are TRBV6-1 and TRBJ2-3; D is ambiguous. The V gene's germline CDR1 is MNHNS and CDR2 SASEGT. CDR3 length: 14 amino acids. V was cut by 5 bases and J by 4 bases, with 13 bases left in between. The CDR3 here is CASSTLGFADTQYF. The DNA for the CDR3 is TGTGCCAGCAGTACATTGGGATTTGCAGATACGCAGTATTTT.

This clonotype has ten or more counts. This rearrangement joins TRBV13 to TRBJ1-1, with a possible D match to TRBD1 (5 bases). Trimming cost V 2 bases and J 5 bases, with 6 bases left between them. Germline V gives CDR1 PRHDT, CDR2 FYEKMQ (reference sequence). The CDR3 contains 12 residues. As DNA, the CDR3 is TGTGCCAGCAGCTTAAAGGGGACTGAAGCTTTCTTT. It encodes CASSLKGTEAFF. Full variable domain (outside the CDR3, taken from reference TRBV13 and TRBJ1-1): AAGVIQSPRHLIKEKRETATLKCYPIPRHDTVYWYQQGPGQDPQFLISFYEKMQSDKGSIPDRFSAQQFSDYHSELNMSSLELGDSALYFCASSLKGTEAFFGQGTRLTVV.

This clonotype was recorded once. V is TRBV3-1 and J is TRBJ1-2; D might be TRBD1 (5 bases). CDR3 length: 13 amino acids. Trimming stripped 6 bases from V and 4 bases from J, with 12 bases between. Germline CDR1 LGHDT, CDR2 YNNKEL (reference sequence). This CDR3 reads CASRFRASYGYTF. The CDR3, as DNA: TGTGCCAGCAGGTTCAGGGCAAGCTATGGCTACACCTTC.

The table lists this clonotype with a few counts. CDR3 bases: TGTGCCACCAGCAGAGAGTCAGGGGGAAATGTTGGCTACACCTTC. Residues: CATSRESGGNVGYTF. The chain uses TRBV15 and TRBJ1-2, with TRBD1 identical over 7 bases. There are 15 residues in the CDR3. Germline values: CDR1 LNHNV, CDR2 YYDKDF (reference sequence). V lost 0 bases to trimming and J lost 7 bases; unmatched junction nucleotides: 8. Filled out from reference TRBV15 and TRBJ1-2, the complete variable domain reads DAMVIQNPRYQVTQFGKPVTLSCSQTLNHNVMYWYQQKSSQAPKLLFHYYDKDFNNEADTPDNFQSRRPNTSFCFLDIRSPGLGDTAMYLCATSRESGGNVGYTFGSGTRLTVV.

This clonotype was observed many times. V is TRBV11-2 and J is TRBJ2-2, with D possibly being TRBD2 (7 bases). CDR3 length: 16 residues. Germline lookup yields CDR1 SGHAT and CDR2 FQNNGV. The V end lost 8 bases, the J end lost 4 bases, and 20 bases lay between the germline ends. In DNA, the CDR3 is TGTGCCAGCTTCGGCGAGGAGGGGGGGCGCACCGGGGAGCTGTTTTTT. Amino acid sequence: CASFGEEGGRTGELFF. The variable domain in full, completed from reference TRBV11-2 and TRBJ2-2, reads EAGVAQSPRYKIIEKRQSVAFWCNPISGHATLYWYQQILGQGPKLLIQFQNNGVVDDSQLPKDRFSAERLKGVDSTLKIQPAKLEDSAVYLCASFGEEGGRTGELFFGEGSRLTVL.

The J gene is TRBJ2-1, the V gene TRBV24-1; D possibly corresponds to TRBD2 (6 bases). V was pared by 6 bases and J by 7 bases, with 12 bases between. The CDR3 consists of 13 residues. Germline V gene sequence: CDR1 KGHDR, CDR2 SFDVKD. In DNA form, the CDR3 reads TGTGCCACCAGTCCGGGAGTTGAAAATGAGCAGTTCTTC. Residues: CATSPGVENEQFF.

This clonotype has at least ten counts. The rearrangement uses TRBV30 and TRBJ2-3; D is possibly TRBD2 (5 bases). Germline V CDR1 and CDR2: GTSNPN, SVGIG (reference sequence). V gave up 1 base and J gave up 6 bases, with 11 bases separating them. The CDR3 is 13 residues long. CDR3 nucleotide sequence: TGTGCCTGGAGTGGCGGACTGAAGGATACGCAGTATTTT. It translates to CAWSGGLKDTQYF.

The rearrangement links TRBV10-3 to TRBJ1-3; D is ambiguous. Germline V gene data show CDR1 as ENHRY and CDR2 as SYGVKD. The CDR3 spans 16 residues. V gave up 3 bases and J gave up 0 bases, with 12 bases separating them. The CDR3: CAISESRLSSGNTIYF. In DNA, the CDR3 is TGTGCCATCAGTGAAAGCAGACTTTCCTCTGGAAACACCATATATTTT.

A remark on this clonotype: With a much larger clone just one base away, this may be a read error. The chain recombines TRBV12-3 or TRBV12-4 with TRBJ2-1; perhaps D is TRBD1 or TRBD2 (5 bases each). Trimming stripped 2 bases from V and 9 bases from J, with 17 bases between. CDR3 length: 15 residues. CDR3: CASSLMGPLVPEQFF. In nucleotides, the CDR3 is TGTGCCAGCAGTTTAATGGGACCACTCGTCCCTGAGCAGTTCTTC.